This T cell receptor beta chain was sequenced in a study of spatial heterogeneity in lung cancer (dated by TCRdb to about 2019). About the study as a whole: Beta-chain transcripts were consistently detected in greater numbers than alpha-chain transcripts, which likely reflected higher beta-chain transcript abundance. In the raw uncorrected reads, each unique combination of TCR and UMI appeared more than ten times on average. In non-small cell lung cancer, the study made a quantitative comparison of TCR alpha and beta repertoires among multiple tumor regions, matched nontumor lung and blood. Both alpha and beta chains were TCR-sequenced in samples taken at surgery, namely 220 tumor regions, 61 to 65 matched nontumor lung samples and about 58 PBMC samples. Nonsynonymous mutation counts, determined by whole-exome sequencing of tumor tissue, were related to features of the TCR repertoire.

The time point tag for this specimen amounts to: sample taken at primary tumor resection. For TCR sequencing, whole RNA was extracted from tumor and nontumor lung tissue, or from cryopreserved PBMC samples, and no cell sorting was done. Donors were under 95 patients with early-stage, untreated non-small cell lung cancer from the lung TRACERx cohort. Only patients for whom sufficient RNA was available from at least two tumor regions were selected for TCR sequencing. By share, this clonotype ranks as medium-sized (0.01 to 0.1%). Its antigen has not been determined. No base quality information exists; no much larger clone differs at one position. Libraries were prepared through 5' RACE. Sequencing took place on a NextSeq 500. In the TCR library protocol, a unique molecular identifier was attached to each TCR cDNA molecule so that PCR and sequencing errors could be corrected. Under the source paper's analysis protocol: TCR identification, UMI-based error correction and CDR3 extraction were all carried out with Decombinator tools. TCRs above a frequency of 2 per 1,000, corresponding to the top 1% of the tumor frequency distribution, were defined as expanded. Renyi diversity was calculated using the R vegan package after each repertoire was subsampled 100 times to 5,000 TCRs. To build CDR3 similarity networks, amino acid triplet string-kernel similarity was used, and CDR3s were connected when their pairwise similarity was above 0.82. The raw public data were reprocessed by TCRdb itself: fastp quality trimming at Q25, MiXCR clonotype calling, in-frame beta chains only. Rows are unified per CDR3 protein, each entry keeping the most common DNA and genes. Clone size and V and J calls follow TCRdb, not the original study. This sample gives some 5,100 distinct CDR3 sequences in total; about a quarter of them show up just once. The ten largest make up around 17% of the sample.

What the research found in general, with its limitations: Additional single-cell paired TCR alpha and beta sequencing was considered necessary to confirm, at a functional level, the hypothesis that regional TCRs recognize regional mutations. Ubiquitous expanded tumor TCRs were found in blood more often at tumor resection than at routine follow-up.

CDR1 and CDR2, looked up from the germline V gene, are SGHDT and YYEEEE. The CDR3 starts with the cysteine, ends with the phenylalanine, and has 16 residues. Only the CDR3 portion is preserved as DNA: 48 bases, with reading frame beginning at the first base. For this chain, trimming is 4 bases at the V end and 5 bases at the J end, and the number of junction bases without a gene match is 10. Sequenced here: PBMCs, sampled at surgery. This clonotype was obtained from a male donor with early-stage non-small cell lung cancer. The sequence links TRBV5-6 to TRBJ2-7; a stretch of 12 junction bases matches TRBD1. The DNA is TGTGCCAGCAGCAGTGGCGGGACAGGGGGCGTCAACGAGCAGTACTTC. Translation gives CASSSGGTGGVNEQYF.